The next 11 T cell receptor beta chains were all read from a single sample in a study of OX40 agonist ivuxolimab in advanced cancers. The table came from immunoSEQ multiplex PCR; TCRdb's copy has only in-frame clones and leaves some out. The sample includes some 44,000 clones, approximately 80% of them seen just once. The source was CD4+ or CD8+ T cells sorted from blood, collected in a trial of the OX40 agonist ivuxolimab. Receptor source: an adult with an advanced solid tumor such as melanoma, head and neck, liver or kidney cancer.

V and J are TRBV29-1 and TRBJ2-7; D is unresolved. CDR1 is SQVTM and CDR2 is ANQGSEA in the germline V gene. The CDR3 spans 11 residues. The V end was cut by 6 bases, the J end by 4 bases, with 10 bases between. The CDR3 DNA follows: TGCAGCGTGGCCCTGTCGTACGAGCAGTACTTC. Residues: CSVALSYEQYF.

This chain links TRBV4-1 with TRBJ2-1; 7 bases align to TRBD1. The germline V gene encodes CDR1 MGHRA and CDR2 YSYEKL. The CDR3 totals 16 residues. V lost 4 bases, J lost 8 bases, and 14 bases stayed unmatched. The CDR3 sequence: CASSPPGQIRKDEQFF. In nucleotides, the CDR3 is TGCGCCAGCAGCCCACCGGGACAGATAAGGAAGGATGAGCAGTTCTTC.

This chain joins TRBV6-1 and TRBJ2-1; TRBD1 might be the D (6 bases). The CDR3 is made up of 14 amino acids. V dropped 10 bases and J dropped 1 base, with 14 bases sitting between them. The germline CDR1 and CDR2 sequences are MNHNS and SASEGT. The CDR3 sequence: CATAQGWSYNEQFF. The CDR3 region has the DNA TGTGCCACCGCCCAGGGGTGGTCCTACAATGAGCAGTTCTTC.

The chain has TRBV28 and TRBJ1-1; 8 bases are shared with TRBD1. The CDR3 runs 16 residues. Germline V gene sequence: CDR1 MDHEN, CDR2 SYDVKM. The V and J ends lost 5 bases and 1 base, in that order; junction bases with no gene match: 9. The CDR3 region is CASSPTHGTGNTEAFF. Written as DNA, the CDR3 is TGTGCCAGCAGTCCGACCCATGGGACAGGGAACACTGAAGCTTTCTTT.

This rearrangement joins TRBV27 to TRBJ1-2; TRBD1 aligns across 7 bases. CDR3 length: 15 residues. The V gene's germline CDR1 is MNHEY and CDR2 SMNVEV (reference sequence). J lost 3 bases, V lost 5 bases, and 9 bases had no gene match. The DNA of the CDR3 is TGTGCCAGCAGTCCAGGCGTGGGACAGTACTATGGCTACACCTTC. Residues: CASSPGVGQYYGYTF.

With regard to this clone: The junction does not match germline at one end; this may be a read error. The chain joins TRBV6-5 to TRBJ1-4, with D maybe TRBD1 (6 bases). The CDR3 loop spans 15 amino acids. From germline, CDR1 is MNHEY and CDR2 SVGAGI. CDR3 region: CATSPRQEDNEKLFF. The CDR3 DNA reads TGTGCCACCAGTCCCCGACAGGAGGATAATGAAAAACTGTTTTTT.

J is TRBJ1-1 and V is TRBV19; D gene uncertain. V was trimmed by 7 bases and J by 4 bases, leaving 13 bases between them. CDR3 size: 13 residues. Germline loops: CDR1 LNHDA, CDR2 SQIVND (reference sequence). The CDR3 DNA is TGTGCCAGTACCCTAATGGGCGGCACTGAAGCTTTCTTT. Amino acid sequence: CASTLMGGTEAFF.

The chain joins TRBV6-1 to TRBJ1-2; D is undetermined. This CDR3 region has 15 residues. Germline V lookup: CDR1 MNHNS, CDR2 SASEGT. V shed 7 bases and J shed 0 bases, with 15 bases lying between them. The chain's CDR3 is CASINLPPTNYGYTF. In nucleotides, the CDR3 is TGTGCCAGCATTAACTTGCCGCCAACTAACTATGGCTACACCTTC.

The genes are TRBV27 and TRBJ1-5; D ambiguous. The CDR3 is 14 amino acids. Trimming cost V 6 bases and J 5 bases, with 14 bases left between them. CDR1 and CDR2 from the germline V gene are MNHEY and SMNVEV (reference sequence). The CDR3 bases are TGTGCCAGCAGGCCAACAGTATTCGATCAGCCCCAGCATTTT. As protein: CASRPTVFDQPQHF.

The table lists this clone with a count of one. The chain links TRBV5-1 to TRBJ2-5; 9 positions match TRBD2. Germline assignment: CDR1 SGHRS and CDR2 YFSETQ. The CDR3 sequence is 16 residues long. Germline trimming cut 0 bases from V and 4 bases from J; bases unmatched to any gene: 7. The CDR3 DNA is TGCGCCAGCAGCTTGGAGGTTAGCGGGAGTGGAGAGACCCAGTACTTC. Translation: CASSLEVSGSGETQYF.

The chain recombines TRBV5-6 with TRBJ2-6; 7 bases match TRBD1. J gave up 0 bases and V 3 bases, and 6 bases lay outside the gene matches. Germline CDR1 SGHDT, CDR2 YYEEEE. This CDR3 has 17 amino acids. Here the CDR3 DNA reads TGTGCCAGCAGCTCGGGACAGCCTAGCTCTGGGGCCAACGTCCTGACTTTC. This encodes CASSSGQPSSGANVLTF.